These 29 T cell receptor beta chains share one sample of origin, sequenced in a study of cytomegalovirus exposure and HLA in healthy donors. The PCR employed 60 Vbeta primers together with 13 Jbeta primers. Repertoires were generated with immunoSEQ multiplex PCR, while TCRdb's copy carries only in-frame clones and drops some. The sample contains about 81,000 clones, over 70% of which appear only once. Sequencing used PBMCs. The receptors originated from a man aged 45-65 years in good health and CMV-seropositive.

This chain joins TRBV11-3 and TRBJ2-3; D might be TRBD2 (5 bases). From germline, CDR1 is SGHNT and CDR2 YENEEA. With 2 bases removed from V and 0 bases from J, the gap between germline ends came to 6 bases. The CDR3 is made up of 14 amino acids. This CDR3 reads CASSLSGSTDTQYF. CDR3 bases: TGTGCCAGCAGCTTAAGCGGTAGCACAGATACGCAGTATTTT.

The chain is built from TRBV19 and TRBJ2-5, with 13 bases fitting TRBD2. The CDR3 covers 16 residues. Trimming took 5 bases from V and 5 from J; bases not matched to a gene: 8. The germline V gene has CDR1 LNHDA and CDR2 SQIVND (reference sequence). The CDR3 sequence is CASSQRTSGRGETQYF. CDR3 sequence (DNA): TGTGCCAGTAGTCAACGGACTAGCGGGAGAGGTGAGACCCAGTACTTC.

The chain has TRBV7-9 and TRBJ1-1; perhaps TRBD1 as D (5 bases). Germline CDR1 SEHNR, CDR2 FQNEAQ (reference sequence). The CDR3 runs 13 residues. V lost 5 bases and J lost 5, with 12 bases in between. CDR3 nucleotide sequence: TGTGCCAGCAGCGGGCACGGGGGGACTGAAGCTTTCTTT. It codes for CASSGHGGTEAFF.

The chain carries TRBV19 and TRBJ1-5, with D possibly being TRBD1 (5 bases). The CDR3 length is 16 residues. With 4 bases removed from V and 0 bases from J, the gap between germline ends came to 13 bases. Germline-derived CDR1 and CDR2 are LNHDA and SQIVND (reference sequence). The CDR3 is CASSTQGYRSNQPQHF. CDR3 coding DNA: TGTGCCAGTAGTACTCAGGGATATCGTAGCAATCAGCCCCAGCATTTT.

This clone was seen a single time. V and J are TRBV6-5 and TRBJ1-2; possible D gene TRBD1, 6 bases. The CDR3 covers 15 residues. Germline V gives CDR1 MNHEY, CDR2 SVGAGI. V was pared by 7 bases and J by 0 bases, with 15 bases between. The CDR3 protein is CASIPGTTANYGYTF. In DNA form, the CDR3 reads TGTGCCAGCATCCCCGGGACAACAGCTAACTATGGCTACACCTTC.

This rearrangement joins TRBV5-1 to TRBJ1-2, with 9 bases aligning to TRBD1. In germline, CDR1 is SGHRS, CDR2 YFSETQ. V shed 4 bases, J shed 6 bases, and the junction held 7 bases outside the gene matches. This CDR3 is 14 amino acids long. The CDR3 DNA reads TGCGCCAGCAGCATCCAGGGACAGGGTGATGGCTACACCTTC. Protein sequence: CASSIQGQGDGYTF.

This chain joins TRBV27 and TRBJ2-7, with 7 bases lining up with TRBD1. This CDR3 comprises 15 residues. Germline CDR1 and CDR2: MNHEY and SMNVEV (reference sequence). V gave up 5 bases and J gave up 3 bases; unmatched junction bases: 10. CDR3 DNA sequence: TGTGCCAGCAGTCGCTCAGGGGGACCATACTACGAGCAGTACTTC. It is translated as CASSRSGGPYYEQYF.

The V gene is TRBV27, the J gene TRBJ1-4; D unclear. Germline-derived CDR1 and CDR2 are MNHEY and SMNVEV (reference sequence). The CDR3 sequence is 14 residues long. V was clipped by 3 bases and J by 3 bases, with 8 bases between them. As DNA, the CDR3 is TGTGCCAGCAGTTTCTTCGGAGCTAATGAAAAACTGTTTTTT. Translating gives CASSFFGANEKLFF.

The CDR3 here is CSVDGGRGPYEQYF. Written as DNA, the CDR3 is TGCAGCGTTGATGGGGGCAGGGGACCCTACGAGCAGTACTTC. The V gene is TRBV29-1, the J gene TRBJ2-7; maybe TRBD1 (6 bases). Deletions cut 3 bases from V and 2 bases from J, with 14 bases between. This CDR3 has 14 amino acids. Looked up from germline, CDR1 is SQVTM and CDR2 is ANQGSEA.

This chain uses TRBV2 with TRBJ2-5, with 10 bases fitting TRBD2. The DNA end favors TRBJ2-7, so the J call may be wrong. Germline CDR1 reads SNHLY; CDR2 reads FYNNEI. The CDR3 is 19 residues long. The CDR3 protein is CASSDTARFSGRALDEQYF. The CDR3 DNA reads as TGTGCCAGCAGTGATACGGCTCGATTCAGCGGGAGGGCTCTAGACGAGCAGTACTTC.

V and J are TRBV5-5 and TRBJ1-1; a weak D match, TRBD1 (5 bases). Germline assignment: CDR1 SGHKS and CDR2 YYEKEE (reference sequence). V dropped 1 base and J dropped 5 bases, with 15 bases sitting between them. The CDR3 length is 15 residues. The CDR3 DNA sequence: TGTGCCAGCAGCTTGATGGGGGGAAGTGTGACTGAAGCTTTCTTT. Its protein product is CASSLMGGSVTEAFF.

A single count supports this clone. CDR3 sequence: CSAQQESYEQYF. For the CDR3, the DNA is TGCAGCGCCCAACAGGAATCCTACGAGCAGTACTTC. The rearrangement joins TRBV29-1 to TRBJ2-7; TRBD1 is a possible D gene (5 bases). V lost 7 bases to trimming and J lost 1 base, with 11 bases between them. CDR3 length equals 12 residues. CDR1 is SQVTM, CDR2 ANQGSEA, per germline.

This clone was detected only once. The J gene is TRBJ1-5, the V gene TRBV11-2; 7 bases fit TRBD1. The CDR3 is 15 residues long. CDR1 and CDR2 from the germline V gene are SGHAT and FQNNGV. Trimming cost V 1 base and J 4 bases; bases outside gene matches: 4. CDR3 bases: TGTGCCAGCAGCTTAGGAGACAGGGAGAATCAGCCCCAGCATTTT. Protein product: CASSLGDRENQPQHF.

This clone was observed a handful of times. The V gene is TRBV7-2, the J gene TRBJ1-2; D is unclear. V was trimmed by 5 bases and J by 3 bases, leaving 10 bases between them. The CDR3 loop spans 13 amino acids. CDR1 and CDR2 from the germline V gene are SGHTA and FQGNSA. This CDR3 is CASSLTVDYGYTF. Here the CDR3 DNA reads TGTGCCAGCAGCCTGACTGTGGACTATGGCTACACCTTC.

This clone was recorded a few times. The chain has TRBV6-5 and TRBJ1-1, with D possibly being TRBD1 (6 bases). This CDR3 has 13 residues. Germline V gives CDR1 MNHEY, CDR2 SVGAGI. V lost 2 bases to trimming and J lost 6 bases, with 10 bases between them. The CDR3 region is CASSYPTGSEAFF. DNA for the CDR3: TGTGCCAGCAGTTACCCGACAGGTTCTGAAGCTTTCTTT.

The table lists this clone with a count of one. A junction end diverges from the germline sequence, so it may reflect a read error. The chain couples TRBV7-9 to TRBJ2-3, with D possibly matching TRBD2 (5 bases). Germline lookup yields CDR1 SEHNR and CDR2 FQNEAQ (reference sequence). The length of the CDR3 is 17 residues. The CDR3 bases are TGTTCCAGCAGCGCAACAACTCTAGCAACATTCGCAGATACGCAGTATTTT. Protein product: CSSSATTLATFADTQYF.

V usage is TRBV7-2 and J usage is TRBJ2-1, with D tentatively TRBD2 (6 bases). V lost 6 bases and J lost 3, with 12 bases in between. Germline V gives CDR1 SGHTA, CDR2 FQGNSA. This CDR3 has 14 residues. DNA for the CDR3: TGTGCCAGCAGGAGGGAGGCCGTCTACAATGAGCAGTTCTTC. Encoded protein: CASRREAVYNEQFF. Based on the CDR3 plus reference TRBV7-2 and TRBJ2-1, the full variable domain is GAGVSQSPSNKVTEKGKDVELRCDPISGHTALYWYRQSLGQGLEFLIYFQGNSAPDKSGLPSDRFSAERTGGSVSTLTIQRTQQEDSAVYLCASRREAVYNEQFFGPGTRLTVL.

The rearrangement uses TRBV5-1 and TRBJ2-5, with 8 bases identical to TRBD1. V shed 4 bases, J shed 9 bases, and the junction held 14 bases outside the gene matches. Germline CDR1 is SGHRS and CDR2 is YFSETQ. The CDR3 runs 15 residues. The CDR3 is CASSPTGQVIEAQYF. CDR3 nucleotides: TGCGCCAGCAGCCCGACGGGACAGGTGATTGAGGCCCAGTACTTC.

The chain joins TRBV7-6 to TRBJ2-7; 8 nucleotides agree with TRBD2. This CDR3 has 14 amino acids. V was pared by 3 bases and J by 6 bases, with 7 bases of the junction left unmatched. Germline V gene sequence: CDR1 SGHVS, CDR2 FNYEAQ. In DNA form, the CDR3 reads TGTGCCAGCAGCTTGCCCGGGAGGGGTGGCGAGCAGTACTTC. Amino acids: CASSLPGRGGEQYF.

This chain's CDR3 is CASSRGAGRGGTEAFF. DNA of the CDR3: TGTGCCAGCAGCCGAGGGGCAGGGAGGGGGGGGACTGAAGCTTTCTTT. The V and J genes are TRBV7-3 and TRBJ1-1; a weak D match, TRBD1 (6 bases). V lost 5 bases and J 5 bases, leaving 21 bases between the germline ends. Germline assignment: CDR1 SGHTA and CDR2 FQGTGA. The CDR3 has 16 amino acids.

This sequence joins TRBV5-4 and TRBJ2-1, with 10 bases that match TRBD2. Germline trimming cut 0 bases from V and 3 bases from J; bases unmatched to any gene: 3. The CDR3 is 16 residues long. The V gene's germline CDR1 is SGHNT and CDR2 YYREEE (reference sequence). CDR3 DNA sequence: TGTGCCAGCAGCTTGGGATCTAGCGGGAGCTACAATGAGCAGTTCTTC. Its translation is CASSLGSSGSYNEQFF.

The chain is built from TRBV9 and TRBJ1-4, with 8 nucleotides matching TRBD1. V shed 3 bases, J shed 3 bases, and the junction held 7 bases outside the gene matches. Germline lookup yields CDR1 SGDLS and CDR2 YYNGEE. This CDR3 is built from 16 residues. The CDR3 coding sequence is TGTGCCAGCAGCGAAAAAGACAGGGGTGCTAATGAAAAACTGTTTTTT. Translated: CASSEKDRGANEKLFF.

This chain connects TRBV30 to TRBJ1-2; 8 nucleotides agree with TRBD1. Germline loops: CDR1 GTSNPN, CDR2 SVGIG (reference sequence). The trim removed 6 bases at V and 4 bases at J, leaving 10 bases unmatched. The CDR3 runs 14 residues. CDR3 sequence (DNA): TGTGCCTGCCCTCCGGGACAGGCTTCCTATGGCTACACCTTC. This sequence encodes CACPPGQASYGYTF.

J is TRBJ2-7 and V is TRBV9, with D tentatively TRBD1 (6 bases). The CDR3 is 19 residues long. Trimming pared 0 bases from V and 1 base from J, leaving 23 bases between. The V gene's germline CDR1 is SGDLS and CDR2 YYNGEE. In nucleotides, the CDR3 is TGTGCCAGCAGCGTAGTATCTAAGAGACAGGAACCCTCTTCCTACGAGCAGTACTTC. Encoded protein: CASSVVSKRQEPSSYEQYF.

This clone was observed a handful of times. The rearrangement uses TRBV6-4 and TRBJ2-3; TRBD2 is a possible D gene (6 bases). V was clipped by 3 bases and J by 1 base, with 14 bases between them. Germline assignment: CDR1 MRHNA and CDR2 SNTAGT. The CDR3 length is 16 residues. In DNA, the CDR3 is TGTGCCAGCAGTGAGGGCGGCGGAGGGGGCACAGATACGCAGTATTTT. This sequence encodes CASSEGGGGGTDTQYF.

The rearrangement links TRBV7-9 to TRBJ1-1; TRBD1 matches 8 bases. V shed 3 bases and J 5 bases; nucleotides not matched to a gene: 5. Per germline, CDR1 SEHNR and CDR2 FQNEAQ (reference sequence). This CDR3 has 14 residues. CDR3 sequence: CASSFQGANTEAFF. The CDR3 region has the DNA TGTGCCAGCAGCTTCCAGGGGGCTAATACTGAAGCTTTCTTT.

The J gene is TRBJ2-5, the V gene TRBV27; D may be TRBD2 (5 bases). The J call could be wrong; TRBJ2-7 is a better fit for the DNA end. Germline V CDR1 and CDR2: MNHEY, SMNVEV (reference sequence). The CDR3 extends over 14 amino acids. CDR3 nucleotides: TGTGCCAGCAGTTTTCCGGGGAAGGGTTACGAGCAGTACTTC. Translation: CASSFPGKGYEQYF.

The CDR3 protein is CASSGGPPRGQSYEQYF. Here the CDR3 DNA reads TGTGCCAGCAGTGGGGGCCCACCCAGGGGGCAATCCTACGAGCAGTACTTC. The chain employs TRBV6-1 and TRBJ2-7, with 8 bases lining up with TRBD1. The CDR3 extends over 17 amino acids. The V gene's germline CDR1 is MNHNS and CDR2 SASEGT. The ends lost 4 bases at V and 1 base at J; junction bases unmatched: 12.

V usage is TRBV19 and J usage is TRBJ1-1; tentatively, D is TRBD1 (6 bases). There are 12 residues in the CDR3. Trimming cost V 9 bases and J 8 bases, with 16 bases left between them. CDR1 and CDR2 from the germline V gene are LNHDA and SQIVND (reference sequence). CDR3 DNA sequence: TGTGCCAGCCCGGACAGTAAAGGGGAAGCTTTCTTT. It encodes CASPDSKGEAFF.